The rows below give T cell receptor beta chains drawn from one sample of a study of tumor-infiltrating lymphocytes in primary liver carcinoma. TCRdb used MiXCR to reprocess the multiplex PCR reads, holding one entry per CDR3 protein. This table has about 300,000 distinct CDR3 sequences, 55% to 65% appearing once. Material: peripheral blood. These receptors originate from a man aged 35 to 55 with primary liver carcinoma and hepatitis B virus infection. Each CDR3 is given with its conserved first and last residue. The D gene is left open where the match is weak. Part of the rows lack a size; the others show once, few, many or a class for expanded clones.

NA	NA	14	TRBV11-2	TRBJ2-7	CASSRDRIPYEQYF	TGTGCCAGCAGTAGAGACAGGATCCCCTACGAGCAGTACTTC
NA	many	15	TRBV4-2	TRBJ2-1	CASSQDLGSYNEQFF	TGTGCCAGCAGCCAAGATTTGGGCAGCTACAATGAGCAGTTCTTC
NA	NA	13	TRBV29-1	TRBJ2-7	CSVEGYQGYEQYF	TGCAGCGTTGAAGGCTATCAAGGCTACGAGCAGTACTTC
NA	few	18	TRBV21-1	TRBJ2-1	CASSKERDEGGTYNEQFF	TGTGCCAGCAGCAAAGAACGGGATGAGGGAGGGACTTACAATGAGCAGTTCTTC
NA	NA	12	TRBV28	TRBJ1-1	CANSSTGRARFF	TGTGCCAACAGTTCCACTGGACGGGCTCGGTTCTTT
TRBD1	NA	15	TRBV11-2	TRBJ2-7	CASSVPGTGLRWQYF	TGTGCCAGCAGCGTTCCCGGGACAGGGCTACGGTGGCAGTACTTC
NA	NA	14	TRBV10-3	TRBJ2-5	CAISSGGGQETQYF	TGTGCCATCAGCTCAGGGGGGGGCCAAGAGACCCAGTACTTC
NA	many	16	TRBV12-3/TRBV12-4	TRBJ2-1	CASSPQRGGSYNEQFF	TGTGCCAGCAGTCCGCAGAGGGGAGGCTCCTACAATGAGCAGTTCTTC
TRBD2	few	14	TRBV25-1	TRBJ2-1	CASTAGGSYNEQFF	TGTGCCAGTACAGCGGGAGGCTCCTACAATGAGCAGTTCTTC
TRBD2	NA	18	TRBV6-1	TRBJ2-7	CASSQRVASGSFSYEQYF	TGTGCCAGCAGTCAGAGGGTCGCTAGCGGGAGTTTTTCCTACGAGCAGTACTTC
NA	NA	20	TRBV6-1	TRBJ1-2	CASSDGAKGIHRGTHYGYTF	TGTGCCAGCAGTGACGGGGCCAAAGGGATTCACAGAGGCACTCACTATGGCTACACCTTC
TRBD2	NA	16	TRBV10-2	TRBJ2-3	CASSEGAGVVTDTQYF	TGCGCCAGCAGTGAGGGAGCGGGAGTTGTTACAGATACGCAGTATTTT
NA	NA	12	TRBV6-2/TRBV6-3	TRBJ2-1	CASSWTDEEQFF	TGTGCCAGCAGCTGGACTGATGAGGAGCAGTTCTTC
TRBD1	NA	15	TRBV18	TRBJ1-1	CASSPPRQGNTEAFF	TGTGCCAGCTCACCACCCCGACAGGGAAACACTGAAGCTTTCTTT
TRBD2	many	15	TRBV6-5	TRBJ2-5	CASSSILAGKETQYF	TGTGCCAGCAGTTCAATACTAGCGGGGAAAGAGACCCAGTACTTC
NA	many	17	TRBV12-3/TRBV12-4	TRBJ2-2	CASSFSGGGANTGELFF	TGTGCCAGCAGTTTCAGTGGGGGGGGCGCGAACACCGGGGAGCTGTTTTTT
NA	few	16	TRBV5-5	TRBJ2-1	CASSFIGGSPYNEQFF	TGTGCCAGCAGCTTCATCGGAGGGAGTCCCTACAATGAGCAGTTCTTC
NA	many	15	TRBV4-3	TRBJ1-6	CASSQDALENSPLRF	TGCGCCAGCAGCCAAGACGCCTTGGAGAATTCACCCCTCCGCTTT
TRBD1	few	14	TRBV4-2	TRBJ2-7	CASSQGDRGHEQYF	TGTGCCAGCAGCCAAGGTGACAGGGGCCACGAGCAGTACTTC
TRBD1	once	13	TRBV28	TRBJ1-2	CTSSRTGTYGYTF	TGTACCAGCAGTAGGACAGGGACCTATGGCTACACCTTC
TRBD2	NA	17	TRBV4-2	TRBJ2-1	CASGQEVAGTSYNEQFF	TGTGCCAGCGGCCAAGAGGTAGCGGGGACCTCCTACAATGAGCAGTTCTTC
NA	many	11	TRBV14	TRBJ2-1	CASSQAGEQFF	TGTGCCAGCAGCCAGGCCGGTGAGCAGTTCTTC
NA	NA	14	TRBV5-8	TRBJ2-1	CASSLGPQHNEQLF	TGTGCCAGCAGCTTAGGCCCACAACACAATGAGCAGCTCTTC
NA	NA	16	TRBV29-1	TRBJ2-1	CSVEDLLLASYNEQFF	TGCAGTGTTGAAGATCTGTTGCTAGCCTCTTACAATGAGCAGTTCTTC
TRBD1	NA	16	TRBV6-5	TRBJ1-1	CASSYPRQGGGTEAFF	TGTGCCAGCAGTTACCCGCGACAGGGGGGAGGAACTGAGGCTTTCTTT
NA	NA	14	TRBV5-1	TRBJ2-1	CASSLRPSYNEQFF	TGCGCCAGCAGCTTGCGACCCTCCTACAATGAGCAGTTCTTC
TRBD2	few	18	TRBV4-1	TRBJ2-1	CASSQTGTGGSSYNEQFF	TGCGCCAGCAGCCAAACCGGGACTGGCGGGAGCTCCTACAATGAGCAGTTCTTC
TRBD1	NA	13	TRBV29-1	TRBJ1-1	CSARRGQYTDASF	TGCAGCGCCCGTCGGGGACAGTACACTGATGCTTCCTTT
NA	few	11	TRBV5-1	TRBJ2-3	CASSLEGAQYF	TGCGCCAGCAGCTTGGAAGGTGCGCAGTATTTT
NA	few	13	TRBV29-1	TRBJ2-2	CSVKSGVTGELFF	TGCAGCGTTAAGTCAGGGGTCACCGGGGAGCTGTTTTTT
NA	NA	14	TRBV25-1	TRBJ1-1	CASTKGIKNTEAFF	TGTGCCAGCACCAAGGGCATAAAGAACACTGAAGCTTTCTTT
TRBD2	NA	16	TRBV7-6	TRBJ2-2	CASSLSSGSIAGELFF	TGTGCCAGCAGCTTATCTAGCGGGAGTATAGCCGGGGAGCTGTTTTTT
NA	NA	18	TRBV7-8	TRBJ2-7	CASSQRTLGAVGRYEQYF	TGTGCCAGCAGCCAAAGAACCTTAGGGGCGGTAGGTCGTTACGAGCAGTACTTC
TRBD1	NA	17	TRBV4-3	TRBJ2-7	CAGSHLSGQGVSYEQYF	TGCGCCGGCAGCCATCTTTCGGGACAGGGCGTCTCCTACGAGCAGTACTTC
NA	few	14	TRBV12-3/TRBV12-4	TRBJ2-7	CASSLVVRGYEQYF	TGTGCCAGCAGTTTAGTTGTCAGGGGCTACGAGCAGTACTTC
TRBD2	NA	14	TRBV10-3	TRBJ2-1	CAISESREGNEQFF	TGTGCCATCAGTGAGTCCCGGGAGGGCAATGAGCAGTTCTTC
TRBD1	NA	17	TRBV30	TRBJ2-1	CAWSDLRQGRAYNEQFF	TGTGCCTGGAGTGACCTTAGACAGGGAAGGGCCTACAATGAGCAGTTCTTC
NA	NA	16	TRBV11-1	TRBJ2-1	CASSLVGRGDYNEQFF	TGTGCCAGCAGTTTAGTCGGCAGGGGGGACTACAATGAGCAGTTCTTC
NA	NA	13	TRBV6-6	TRBJ2-3	CASSLNSNQPQYF	TGTGCCAGCAGTTTGAACAGCAATCAGCCCCAGTATTTT
NA	many	13	TRBV30	TRBJ1-1	CAWRTHLNTEAFF	TGTGCCTGGAGAACACACTTGAACACTGAAGCTTTCTTT
NA	NA	16	TRBV29-1	TRBJ2-3	CSVETFNPGSADMQYF	TGCAGCGTTGAGACGTTCAATCCAGGGTCTGCAGATATGCAGTATTTT
NA	NA	15	TRBV6-6	TRBJ2-7	CASSYGLTGIDEQYF	TGTGCCAGCAGTTACGGACTAACGGGAATCGACGAGCAGTACTTC
NA	NA	16	TRBV7-9	TRBJ2-5	CASSLGLRDGEETQYF	TGTGCCAGCAGCTTAGGGCTCCGGGACGGAGAAGAGACCCAGTACTTC
TRBD2	NA	15	TRBV12-3/TRBV12-4	TRBJ2-1	CASRPPGTSANEQFF	TGTGCCAGCAGGCCCCCCGGGACTAGCGCCAATGAGCAGTTCTTC
NA	few	16	TRBV11-2	TRBJ2-3	CASITVRADMCGTQYF	TGTGCCAGCATCACGGTGCGGGCGGATATGTGTGGTACGCAGTATTTT
TRBD1	many	17	TRBV6-1	TRBJ1-6	CASIRDSFSSYNSPLHF	TGTGCCAGCATTCGGGACAGCTTCAGCTCCTATAATTCACCCCTCCACTTT
NA	many	13	TRBV29-1	TRBJ2-5	CSSGDPGQETQYF	TGCAGCTCTGGGGACCCCGGCCAAGAGACCCAGTACTTC
TRBD2	many	13	TRBV12-3/TRBV12-4	TRBJ2-5	CASTSGSRETQYF	TGTGCCAGCACTAGCGGGAGCAGAGAGACCCAGTACTTC